This T cell receptor beta chain was documented in a study of CD8 T cells in Susac syndrome. The CDR3 consists of 12 residues. Per the germline V gene, CDR1 is GTSNPN and CDR2 is SVGIG (reference sequence). V was cut by 5 bases and J by 11 bases, with 18 bases left in between. RNA, at about 0.45 to 1 ug, was reverse transcribed with random hexamers. TCRdb independently ran MiXCR on the immunoSEQ multiplex PCR reads; one entry per CDR3 protein. Of about 200,000 distinct CDR3 sequences listed, 85% to 95% were seen once; the top ten hold 0.082%. CD8+ and CD4+ T cells taken from blood had their TCR beta sequenced. The multiple sclerosis controls consisted of treatment-naive patients with relapsing-remitting disease, either stable or active. The TEMRA cells underwent FACS enrichment, while the CD8+ and CD4+ T cells underwent negative isolation.

The chain recombines TRBV30 with TRBJ1-1; D ambiguous. The TCR was taken from a human donor with multiple sclerosis. The specimen sequenced was CD4+ T cells from PBMCs. CDR3 DNA: TGTGCCTGGTCTAAGGGAAGGGCGAGCGCTTTCTTT. It codes for CAWSKGRASAFF.